Below are 21 T cell receptor beta chains sequenced from a single sample in a study of cytomegalovirus exposure and HLA in healthy donors. 13 Jbeta primers and 60 Vbeta primers were used for the PCR. Here immunoSEQ multiplex PCR was the method, and the copy in TCRdb shows in-frame clones only, minus some. The sample gives about 150,000 clones, 75% to 80% of which show up once; less than 2% is in the top ten. The sequenced sample consisted of PBMCs. The receptors here all came from a woman in her 30s in good health and CMV-seronegative.

This chain joins TRBV7-2 and TRBJ1-4; no clear D. Germline V gene data show CDR1 as SGHTA and CDR2 as FQGNSA. V was shortened by 6 bases and J by 0 bases, with 8 bases between the two germline ends. CDR3 length equals 14 residues. The CDR3 bases are TGTGCCAGCAGACAAACCACAACTAATGAAAAACTGTTTTTT. Its protein product is CASRQTTTNEKLFF.

The J gene is TRBJ1-2, the V gene TRBV27; D possibly corresponds to TRBD1 (5 bases). Germline V gives CDR1 MNHEY, CDR2 SMNVEV (reference sequence). V was shortened by 6 bases and J by 0 bases, with 14 bases between the two germline ends. The CDR3 consists of 15 residues. As DNA, the CDR3 is TGTGCCAGCAGCCCGCAGGGAGGGGCTAACTATGGCTACACCTTC. This encodes CASSPQGGANYGYTF.

The chain couples TRBV7-3 to TRBJ2-1; D possibly corresponds to TRBD2 (6 bases). In germline, CDR1 is SGHTA, CDR2 FQGTGA. This CDR3 region has 13 residues. The ends were cut back, 5 bases at V and 6 bases at J, with 11 bases in the middle. The CDR3 spells CASSRWDSNEQFF. In DNA form, the CDR3 reads TGTGCCAGCAGCCGCTGGGACTCCAATGAGCAGTTCTTC.

The chain couples TRBV15 to TRBJ1-1; 8 nucleotides line up with TRBD1. The CDR3 spans 16 residues. The ends lost 3 bases at V and 7 bases at J; junction bases unmatched: 13. Germline CDR1 reads LNHNV; CDR2 reads YYDKDF (reference sequence). The CDR3 DNA reads as TGTGCCACCAGCAGGGCCCCGGACAGGGACGAGGGTGAAGCTTTCTTT. Its protein product is CATSRAPDRDEGEAFF.

The genes are TRBV19 and TRBJ2-7; 7 bases align to TRBD1. The CDR3 has 16 residues. V was pared by 1 base and J by 0 bases, with 6 bases of the junction left unmatched. Germline V gene data show CDR1 as LNHDA and CDR2 as SQIVND (reference sequence). CDR3 sequence: CASSIGGTVLSYEQYF. In nucleotides, the CDR3 is TGTGCCAGTAGTATAGGGGGGACAGTTCTCTCCTACGAGCAGTACTTC.

The V call is TRBV12-5, the J call TRBJ1-1; no clear D. Germline V gene lookup returns CDR1 LGHNT and CDR2 FRNRAP. Deletions cut 9 bases from V and 7 bases from J, with 12 bases between. This CDR3 region has 11 residues. CDR3 DNA: TGTGCTAGCTCCTCTCGCGGTGAAGCTTTCTTT. Its protein product is CASSSRGEAFF.

This clone was counted between two and nine times. The gene calls are TRBV7-3 and TRBJ1-1, with D maybe TRBD1 (5 bases). Germline assignment: CDR1 SGHTA and CDR2 FQGTGA. This CDR3 region has 14 residues. Trimming removed 0 bases from V and 0 bases from J, with 5 bases in between. CDR3 residues: CASSLTGLNTEAFF. DNA of the CDR3: TGTGCCAGCAGCTTAACGGGGCTGAACACTGAAGCTTTCTTT.

Remarks on this clone: Additional DNA sequences in this sample encode the identical CDR3. This sequence joins TRBV15 and TRBJ2-7; 7 bases map to TRBD1. Trimming at V came to 0 bases and at J to 3 bases, leaving 2 bases not matched to a gene. Germline V lookup: CDR1 LNHNV, CDR2 YYDKDF (reference sequence). The CDR3 is made up of 14 amino acids. This CDR3 is CATSREGGGYEQYF. The CDR3 DNA follows: TGTGCCACCAGCAGAGAAGGGGGCGGCTACGAGCAGTACTTC.

V usage is TRBV4-3 and J usage is TRBJ2-7; tentative D call: TRBD1 (5 bases). Trimming cost V 5 bases and J 1 base, with 15 bases left between them. This CDR3 is 15 amino acids long. The V gene's germline CDR1 is LGHNA and CDR2 YSLEER. CDR3 sequence (DNA): TGCGCCAGCAGCAAGCTGACGGACATTTCCTACGAGCAGTACTTC. As protein: CASSKLTDISYEQYF.

The chain combines TRBV19 with TRBJ1-5, with D possibly being TRBD1 (5 bases). Germline assignment: CDR1 LNHDA and CDR2 SQIVND (reference sequence). Trimming cost V 5 bases and J 0 bases, with 20 bases left between them. CDR3 length equals 18 residues. The CDR3 DNA reads TGTGCCAGTAGTCCCCTCGGGGCGGCGGGGGATAGCAATCAGCCCCAGCATTTT. This encodes CASSPLGAAGDSNQPQHF.

The chain employs TRBV19 and TRBJ1-1; 10 bases are shared with TRBD1. CDR3 length: 13 amino acids. After removal of 7 bases from V and 5 bases from J, the junction contained 4 bases not matched to a gene. CDR1 LNHDA and CDR2 SQIVND come from the germline V gene (reference sequence). CDR3 residues: CASTRQGATEAFF. For the CDR3, the DNA is TGTGCCAGTACTCGACAGGGGGCGACTGAAGCTTTCTTT.

This chain connects TRBV11-1 to TRBJ2-7; a weak D match, TRBD2 (6 bases). Germline V gene sequence: CDR1 SGHAT, CDR2 FQDESV (reference sequence). The CDR3 totals 14 residues. V lost 4 bases and J lost 1, with 11 bases in between. In DNA, the CDR3 is TGTGCCAGCAGCTGGGGGGACGGTTCCTACGAGCAGTACTTC. It translates to CASSWGDGSYEQYF.

The rearrangement joins TRBV5-8 to TRBJ2-7; no reliable D call. The CDR3 covers 11 residues. Trimming took 1 base from V and 6 from J, leaving 5 bases between them. Germline-derived CDR1 and CDR2 are SGHTS and YDEGEE. DNA for the CDR3: TGTGCCAGCAGCTTGCTCAGCGAGCAGTACTTC. This codes for CASSLLSEQYF.

J is TRBJ2-7 and V is TRBV5-6; 11 bases are a match to TRBD2. The ends lost 3 bases at V and 2 bases at J; junction bases unmatched: 10. The length of the CDR3 is 17 residues. Germline assignment: CDR1 SGHDT and CDR2 YYEEEE. The CDR3 reads CASSSPGLADNTYEQYF. In DNA, the CDR3 is TGTGCCAGCAGCTCTCCGGGACTAGCGGACAATACCTACGAGCAGTACTTC.

The V and J genes are TRBV7-2 and TRBJ2-3, with D possibly TRBD2 on 5 matching bases. V shed 5 bases and J shed 2 bases, with 8 bases lying between them. CDR3 length: 13 amino acids. Germline lookup yields CDR1 SGHTA and CDR2 FQGNSA. CDR3 sequence (DNA): TGTGCCAGCAGCAAGGACTTCACAGATACGCAGTATTTT. The encoded protein is CASSKDFTDTQYF.

This sequence joins TRBV11-2 and TRBJ1-2, with no clear D. Trimming took off 2 bases at V and 4 bases at J, with 11 bases between the two ends. This CDR3 contains 14 residues. Germline CDR1 SGHAT, CDR2 FQNNGV. CDR3 nucleotides: TGTGCCAGCAGCTTAAACACGTTACCCTATGGCTACACCTTC. This translates into CASSLNTLPYGYTF.

The gene calls are TRBV2 and TRBJ1-4; a weak D match, TRBD1 (6 bases). This CDR3 spans 14 amino acids. Germline CDR1 reads SNHLY; CDR2 reads FYNNEI. The germline V and J ends were trimmed by 9 bases and 7 bases, with 18 bases remaining between them. CDR3 nucleotides: TGTGCCAGTTTCGCAGGGGTTGGGGGTGAAAAACTGTTTTTT. Encoded protein: CASFAGVGGEKLFF.

This clone was seen more than once but under ten times. The J gene is TRBJ2-1, the V gene TRBV14; 11 nucleotides agree with TRBD2. Losses at the gene ends were 4 bases for V and 5 bases for J; bases not matched to a gene: 4. The CDR3 totals 15 residues. The germline gives CDR1 SGHDN, CDR2 FVKESK. The CDR3 loop reads CASSPLAGEHNEQFF. In nucleotides, the CDR3 is TGTGCCAGCAGCCCACTAGCGGGGGAACACAATGAGCAGTTCTTC.

The chain uses TRBV28 and TRBJ2-1, with D tentatively TRBD1 (5 bases). V lost 4 bases to trimming and J lost 8 bases, with 9 bases between them. CDR1 and CDR2 (germline): MDHEN, SYDVKM. The CDR3 has 12 residues. The CDR3 bases are TGTGCCAGCAGTTCCAGGGTTTATGAGCAGTTCTTC. Translation gives CASSSRVYEQFF.

The V gene is TRBV19, the J gene TRBJ1-2; tentatively, D is TRBD1 (6 bases). The CDR3 is 13 amino acids. Between the trimmed V and J ends, which lost 3 bases and 8 bases, there was a span of 13 bases. CDR1 and CDR2 (germline): LNHDA, SQIVND (reference sequence). The CDR3 loop reads CASSITGLRGYTF. CDR3 sequence (DNA): TGTGCCAGTAGTATTACAGGGCTACGGGGCTACACCTTC.

This sequence joins TRBV27 and TRBJ1-4, with TRBD1 identical over 8 bases. Unmatched junction bases numbered 5, after V lost 4 bases and J lost 7 bases. The germline CDR1 and CDR2 sequences are MNHEY and SMNVEV (reference sequence). The CDR3 consists of 14 residues. CDR3 loop: CASSSTGEGEKLFF. The CDR3 DNA reads as TGTGCCAGCAGTTCGACAGGGGAGGGTGAAAAACTGTTTTTT.